This TCR beta chain was sequenced for a study of blood T cell repertoires in COVID-19. About the study: Acute and convalescent COVID-19 samples came from the United States, Italy and Spain. From T cells, B-cell-depleted T cells, or PBMCs came the material, which was cDNA or gDNA.

Germline CDR1 and CDR2: KGHDR and SFDVKD. The V and J ends lost 2 bases and 7 bases respectively, with 6 bases between them. The CDR3 covers 12 residues. TCRdb keeps only in-frame clones here, not all; method: immunoSEQ multiplex PCR. Among around 130,000 clones listed, 80% to 85% were seen once. This chain links TRBV24-1 with TRBJ2-3; D uncertain. The sequence came from a man aged 55 to 70 with acute or convalescent COVID-19. The sample was peripheral blood. The CDR3 DNA reads TGTGCCACCAGTGATTCCCTATATACGCAGTATTTT. Protein product: CATSDSLYTQYF.